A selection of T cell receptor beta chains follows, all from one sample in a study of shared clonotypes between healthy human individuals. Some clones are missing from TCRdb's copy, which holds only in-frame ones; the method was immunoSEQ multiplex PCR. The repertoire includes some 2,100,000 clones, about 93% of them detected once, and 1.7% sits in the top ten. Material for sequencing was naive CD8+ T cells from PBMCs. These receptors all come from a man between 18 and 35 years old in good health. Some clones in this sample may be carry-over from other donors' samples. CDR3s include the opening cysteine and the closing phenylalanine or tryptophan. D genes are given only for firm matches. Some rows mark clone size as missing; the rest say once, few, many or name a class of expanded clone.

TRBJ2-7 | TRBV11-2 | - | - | TGTGCCAGCAGCTTGGGCAGTTTACGGCAGTACTTC | CASSLGSLRQYF
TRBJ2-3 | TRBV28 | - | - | TGTGCCAGCAGTCCCCCCCCCGGCGGCGGACCCACATATACGCAGTATTTT | CASSPPPGGGPTYTQYF
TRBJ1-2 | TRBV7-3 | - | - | TGTGCCAGCAGCTTAGGTGGGGGAGGAAGCTATGGCTACACCTTC | CASSLGGGGSYGYTF
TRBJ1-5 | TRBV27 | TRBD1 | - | TGTGCCAGCAGTCGGGACAGGCGAATTAGCAATCAGCCCCAGCATTTT | CASSRDRRISNQPQHF
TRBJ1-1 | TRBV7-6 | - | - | TGTGCCAGCAGCTTACTTAACGACGTTGAAGCTTTCTTT | CASSLLNDVEAFF
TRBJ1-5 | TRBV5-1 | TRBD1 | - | TGCGCCAGCAGCCAAGGGGGCCAGCCGAATCAGCCCCAGCATTTT | CASSQGGQPNQPQHF
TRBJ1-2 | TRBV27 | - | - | TGTGCCAGCAGTTCCAGGTCCGGTGGGTTATATGGCTACACCTTC | CASSSRSGGLYGYTF
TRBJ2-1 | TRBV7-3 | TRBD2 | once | TGTGCCAGCAGCTTAGGACTAGCCGATGAGCAGTTCTTC | CASSLGLADEQFF
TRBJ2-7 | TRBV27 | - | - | TGTGCCAGCAGTTTGCAATATGACAGGTCCTACGAGCAGTACTTC | CASSLQYDRSYEQYF
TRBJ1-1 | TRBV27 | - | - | TGTGCCAGCAGTTCGGGACCGCGGAACACTGAAGCTTTCTTT | CASSSGPRNTEAFF
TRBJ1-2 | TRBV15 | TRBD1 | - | TGTGCCACCAGCAGAGATCGAGTGACAGGGCTTAACTATGGCTACACCTTC | CATSRDRVTGLNYGYTF
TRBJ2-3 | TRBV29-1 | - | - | TGCAGCGTTGAAATCAGGGTGGGAGATGGAAGCAGCCGCACAGATACGCAGTATTTT | CSVEIRVGDGSSRTDTQYF
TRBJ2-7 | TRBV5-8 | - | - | TGTGCCAGCAGCTTGGGCAGGGACTACGAGCAGTACTTC | CASSLGRDYEQYF
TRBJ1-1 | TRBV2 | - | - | TGTGCCAGCAGTGAGATACGGGGCACTGAAGCTTTCTTT | CASSEIRGTEAFF
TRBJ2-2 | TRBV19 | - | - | TGTGCCAGTAGTATCCGAGTCACCGGGGAGCTGTTTTTT | CASSIRVTGELFF
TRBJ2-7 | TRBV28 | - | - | TGTGCCAGCAGTTTAGGCCGACAAGACTACGAGCAGTACTTC | CASSLGRQDYEQYF
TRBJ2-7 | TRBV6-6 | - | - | TGTGCCAGCAGTTACTCCGGCAGCCTCTCCTACGAGCAGTACTTC | CASSYSGSLSYEQYF
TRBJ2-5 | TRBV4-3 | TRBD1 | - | TGCGCCAGCAGCCATCAAACCGAAGGACAGGGCCAAGAGACCCAGTACTTC | CASSHQTEGQGQETQYF
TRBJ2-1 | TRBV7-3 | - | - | TGTGCCAGCAGCCTCTGGGACTCCGGCGAGTTCTTC | CASSLWDSGEFF
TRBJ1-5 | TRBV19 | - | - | TGTGCCAGCCGAATGGAAAGGAGCAGTTATAGCAATCAGCCCCAGCATTTT | CASRMERSSYSNQPQHF
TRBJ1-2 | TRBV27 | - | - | TGTGCCAGCAGTTTCGGTGGTAACTATGGCTACACCTTC | CASSFGGNYGYTF
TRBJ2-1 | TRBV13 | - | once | TGTGCCAGCAACGGTGGCGCAGGGGGGTACTACAATGAGCAGTTCTTC | CASNGGAGGYYNEQFF
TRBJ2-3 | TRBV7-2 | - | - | TGTGCCAGCAGCCCACCAGCGGGTAACACAGATACGCAGTATTTT | CASSPPAGNTDTQYF
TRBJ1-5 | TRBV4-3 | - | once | TGCGCCAGCAGCCAAGATCGGCGCGGAACTTTCGCCCATCAGCCCCAGCATTTT | CASSQDRRGTFAHQPQHF
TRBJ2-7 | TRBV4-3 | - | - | TGCGCCAGCAGCCCGGAGGTCGCCGGGGGACACCTACCCTACGAGCAGTACTTC | CASSPEVAGGHLPYEQYF
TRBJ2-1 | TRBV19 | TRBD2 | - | TGTGCCAGTACACGTAGCGGGGAAAGCTCCTACAATGAGCAGTTCTTC | CASTRSGESSYNEQFF
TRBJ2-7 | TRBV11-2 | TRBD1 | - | TGTGCCAGCAGCTTAGGGACAGGGGTCCACGAGCAGTACTTC | CASSLGTGVHEQYF
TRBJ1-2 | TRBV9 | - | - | TGTGCCAGCAGCGAGGGGCAGGGGTCTAACTATGGCTACACCTTC | CASSEGQGSNYGYTF